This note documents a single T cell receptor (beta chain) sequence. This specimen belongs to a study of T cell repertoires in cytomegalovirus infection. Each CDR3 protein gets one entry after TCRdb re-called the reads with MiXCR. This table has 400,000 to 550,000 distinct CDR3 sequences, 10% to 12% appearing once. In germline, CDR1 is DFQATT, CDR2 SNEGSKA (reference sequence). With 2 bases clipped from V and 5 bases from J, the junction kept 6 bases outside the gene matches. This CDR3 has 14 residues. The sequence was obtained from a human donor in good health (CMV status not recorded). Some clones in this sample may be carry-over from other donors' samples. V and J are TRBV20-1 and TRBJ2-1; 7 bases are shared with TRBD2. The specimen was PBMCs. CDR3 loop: CSARSGRGNNEQFF. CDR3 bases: TGCAGTGCTAGATCGGGGAGGGGTAACAATGAGCAGTTCTTC.